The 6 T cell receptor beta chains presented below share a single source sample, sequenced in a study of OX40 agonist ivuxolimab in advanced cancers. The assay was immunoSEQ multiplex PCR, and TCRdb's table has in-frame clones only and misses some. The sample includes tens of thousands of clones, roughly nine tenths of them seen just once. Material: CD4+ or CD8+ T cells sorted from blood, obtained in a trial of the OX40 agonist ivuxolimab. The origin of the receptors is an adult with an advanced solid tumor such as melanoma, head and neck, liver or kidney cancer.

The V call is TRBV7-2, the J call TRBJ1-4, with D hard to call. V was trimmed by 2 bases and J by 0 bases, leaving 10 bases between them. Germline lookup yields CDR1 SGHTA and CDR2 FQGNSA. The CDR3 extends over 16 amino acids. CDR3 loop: CASSLFPQPTNEKLFF. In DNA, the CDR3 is TGTGCCAGCAGCTTATTCCCCCAACCAACTAATGAAAAACTGTTTTTT.

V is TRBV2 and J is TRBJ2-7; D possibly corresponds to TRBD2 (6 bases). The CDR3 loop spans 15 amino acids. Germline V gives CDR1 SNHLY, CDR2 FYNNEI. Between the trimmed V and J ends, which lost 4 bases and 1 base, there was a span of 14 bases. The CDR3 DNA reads TGTGCCAGCAGTGCGGGGAGGACGCCGTCCTACGAGCAGTACTTC. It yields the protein CASSAGRTPSYEQYF.

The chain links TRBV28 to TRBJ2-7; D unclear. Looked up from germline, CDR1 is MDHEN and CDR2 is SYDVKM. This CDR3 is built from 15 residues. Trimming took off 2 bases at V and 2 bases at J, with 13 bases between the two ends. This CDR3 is CASSLPKDVPYEQYF. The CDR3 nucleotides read TGTGCCAGCAGTTTACCTAAGGACGTACCCTACGAGCAGTACTTC.

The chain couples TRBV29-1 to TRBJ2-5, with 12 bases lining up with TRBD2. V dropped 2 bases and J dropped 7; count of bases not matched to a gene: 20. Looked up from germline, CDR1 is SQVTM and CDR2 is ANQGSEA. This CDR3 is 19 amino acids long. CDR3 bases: TGCAGCGTTGAAATCTCTCTAGCGGGAGGGCCCGCCCCGGCTGGGACCCAGTACTTC. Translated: CSVEISLAGGPAPAGTQYF. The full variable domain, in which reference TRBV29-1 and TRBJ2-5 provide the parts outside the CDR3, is SAVISQKPSRDICQRGTSLTIQCQVDSQVTMMFWYRQQPGQSLTLIATANQGSEATYESGFVIDKFPISRPNLTFSTLTVSNMSPEDSSIYLCSVEISLAGGPAPAGTQYFGPGTRLLVL.

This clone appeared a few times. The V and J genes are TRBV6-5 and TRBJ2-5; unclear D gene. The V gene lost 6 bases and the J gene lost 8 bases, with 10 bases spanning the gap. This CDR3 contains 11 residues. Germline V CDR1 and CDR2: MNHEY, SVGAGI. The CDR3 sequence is CASSVGSTQYF. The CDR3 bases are TGTGCCAGCAGCGTTGGTAGTACCCAGTACTTC.

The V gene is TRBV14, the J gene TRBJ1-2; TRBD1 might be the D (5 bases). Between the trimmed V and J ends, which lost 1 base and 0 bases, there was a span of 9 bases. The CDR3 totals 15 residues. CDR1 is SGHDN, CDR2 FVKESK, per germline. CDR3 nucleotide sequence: TGTGCCAGCAGCCAAGGTACAGGATCTAACTATGGCTACACCTTC. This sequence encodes CASSQGTGSNYGYTF.